The clone carrying this T cell receptor (beta chain) came up once. The antigen is undetermined. The CDR3 contains 13 residues. V lost 2 bases and J 13 bases, leaving 16 bases between the germline ends. CDR1 is MNHNS, CDR2 SASEGT, per germline. The primer mix had 60 Vbeta and 13 Jbeta primers. Produced via immunoSEQ multiplex PCR; TCRdb's table is partial and in-frame only. The table lists 150,000 to 200,000 clones, approximately 84% of them singletons. The sample belongs to a study of cytomegalovirus exposure and HLA in healthy donors. Notes on the study in general: Most CMV-associated TCR beta chains were later found to appear HLA-restricted. A highly shared variant cluster was judged a likely technical artifact.

The origin of this receptor is a man aged 30-40 years in good health and CMV-seronegative. The chain recombines TRBV6-1 with TRBJ2-3, with a tentative D call TRBD1 (7 bases). What was sequenced was PBMCs. The CDR3 here is CASSEPSEGAKYF. CDR3 bases: TGTGCCAGCAGTGAACCCTCGGAGGGGGCTAAGTATTTT.